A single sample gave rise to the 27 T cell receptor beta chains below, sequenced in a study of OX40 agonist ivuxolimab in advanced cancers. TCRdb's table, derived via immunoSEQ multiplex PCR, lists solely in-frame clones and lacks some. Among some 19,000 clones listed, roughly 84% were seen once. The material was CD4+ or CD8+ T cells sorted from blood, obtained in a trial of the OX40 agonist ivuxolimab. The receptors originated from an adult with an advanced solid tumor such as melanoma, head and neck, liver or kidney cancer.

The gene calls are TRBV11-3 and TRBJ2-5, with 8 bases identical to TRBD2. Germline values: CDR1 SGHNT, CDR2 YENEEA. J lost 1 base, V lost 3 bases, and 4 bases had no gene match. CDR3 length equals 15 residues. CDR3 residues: CASSFQAGAQETQYF. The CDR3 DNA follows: TGTGCCAGCAGCTTTCAAGCGGGGGCCCAAGAGACCCAGTACTTC.

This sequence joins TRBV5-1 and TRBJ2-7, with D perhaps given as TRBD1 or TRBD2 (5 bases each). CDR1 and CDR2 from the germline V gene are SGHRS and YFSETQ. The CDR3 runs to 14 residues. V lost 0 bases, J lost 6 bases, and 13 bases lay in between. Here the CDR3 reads CASSLESGRPEQYF. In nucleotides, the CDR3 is TGCGCCAGCAGCTTGGAATCGGGACGGCCCGAGCAGTACTTC. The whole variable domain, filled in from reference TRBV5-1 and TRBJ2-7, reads KAGVTQTPRYLIKTRGQQVTLSCSPISGHRSVSWYQQTPGQGLQFLFEYFSETQRNKGNFPGRFSGRQFSNSRSEMNVSTLELGDSALYLCASSLESGRPEQYFGPGTRLTVT.

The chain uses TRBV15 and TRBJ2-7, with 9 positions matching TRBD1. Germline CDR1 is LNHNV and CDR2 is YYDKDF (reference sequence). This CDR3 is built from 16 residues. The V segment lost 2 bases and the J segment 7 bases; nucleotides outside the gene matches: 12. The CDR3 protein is CATSRPPGTGIWEQYF. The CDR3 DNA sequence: TGTGCCACCAGCAGACCCCCCGGGACAGGGATTTGGGAGCAGTACTTC.

The CDR3 DNA reads TGTGCCAGCAGCGAGTTTACCGGGACAGGGTGGGATGAGCAGTTCTTC. It encodes CASSEFTGTGWDEQFF. This chain connects TRBV9 to TRBJ2-1, with 9 bases identical to TRBD1. The CDR3 contains 16 residues. Germline lookup yields CDR1 SGDLS and CDR2 YYNGEE. The V segment lost 3 bases and the J segment 8 bases; nucleotides outside the gene matches: 12.

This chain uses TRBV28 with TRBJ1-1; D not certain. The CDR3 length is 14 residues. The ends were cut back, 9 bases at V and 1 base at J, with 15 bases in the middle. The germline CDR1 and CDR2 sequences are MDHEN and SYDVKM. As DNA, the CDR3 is TGTGCCAGTAGAGCGGAAACTCGGAACACTGAAGCTTTCTTT. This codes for CASRAETRNTEAFF.

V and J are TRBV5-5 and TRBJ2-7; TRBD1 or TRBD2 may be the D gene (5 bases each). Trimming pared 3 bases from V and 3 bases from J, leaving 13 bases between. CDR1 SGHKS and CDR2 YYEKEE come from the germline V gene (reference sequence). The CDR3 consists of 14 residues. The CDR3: CASSSPGRGYEQYF. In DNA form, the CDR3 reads TGTGCCAGCAGCTCCCCGGGACGGGGCTACGAGCAGTACTTC. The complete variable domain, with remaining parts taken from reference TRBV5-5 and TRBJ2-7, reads DAGVTQSPTHLIKTRGQQVTLRCSPISGHKSVSWYQQVLGQGPQFIFQYYEKEERGRGNFPDRFSARQFPNYSSELNVNALLLGDSALYLCASSSPGRGYEQYFGPGTRLTVT.

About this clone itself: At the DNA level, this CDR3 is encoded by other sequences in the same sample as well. The CDR3 DNA reads TGTGCCAGCAGCCCTCGACTGAGACTAGCGGGAGAAGATACGCAGTATTTT. As protein: CASSPRLRLAGEDTQYF. This sequence joins TRBV5-6 and TRBJ2-3; TRBD2 aligns across 12 bases. The CDR3 has 17 residues. Per the germline V gene, CDR1 is SGHDT and CDR2 is YYEEEE. V lost 4 bases, J lost 5 bases, and 11 bases stayed unmatched.

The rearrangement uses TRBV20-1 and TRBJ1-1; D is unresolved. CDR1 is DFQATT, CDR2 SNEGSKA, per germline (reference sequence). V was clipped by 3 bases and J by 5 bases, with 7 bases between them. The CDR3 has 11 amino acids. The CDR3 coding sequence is TGCAGTGCTAGCTCGGGGACTGAAGCTTTCTTT. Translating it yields CSASSGTEAFF.

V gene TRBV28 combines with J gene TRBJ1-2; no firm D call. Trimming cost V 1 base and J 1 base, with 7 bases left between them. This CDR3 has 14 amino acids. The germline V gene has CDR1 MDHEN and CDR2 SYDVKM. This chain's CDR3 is CASSLSRRNYGYTF. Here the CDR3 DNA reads TGTGCCAGCAGTTTATCCCGTCGTAACTATGGCTACACCTTC.

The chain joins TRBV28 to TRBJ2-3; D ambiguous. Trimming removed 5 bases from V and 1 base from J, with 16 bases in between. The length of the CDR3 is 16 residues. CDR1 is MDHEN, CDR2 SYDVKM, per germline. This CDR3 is CASSILGYKGTDTQYF. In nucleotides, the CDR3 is TGTGCCAGCAGTATTCTCGGGTATAAGGGCACAGATACGCAGTATTTT.

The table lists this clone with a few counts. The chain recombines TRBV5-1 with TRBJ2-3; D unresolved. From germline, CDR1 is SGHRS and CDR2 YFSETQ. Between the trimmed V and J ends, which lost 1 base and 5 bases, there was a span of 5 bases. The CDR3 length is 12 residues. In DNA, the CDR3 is TGCGCCAGCAGCTTGAACGGAGATACGCAGTATTTT. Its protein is CASSLNGDTQYF.

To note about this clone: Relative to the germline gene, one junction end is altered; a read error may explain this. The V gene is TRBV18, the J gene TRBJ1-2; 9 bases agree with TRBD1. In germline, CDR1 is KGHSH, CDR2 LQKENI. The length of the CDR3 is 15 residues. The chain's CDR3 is CASSSPGQGIYGYTF. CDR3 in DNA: TGTGCCAGCTCATCACCGGGACAGGGCATCTATGGCTACACCTTC.

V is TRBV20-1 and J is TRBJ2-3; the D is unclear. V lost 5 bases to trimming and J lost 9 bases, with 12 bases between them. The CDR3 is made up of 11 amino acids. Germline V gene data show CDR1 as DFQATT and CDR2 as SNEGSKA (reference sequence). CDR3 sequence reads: CSAALGPTQYF. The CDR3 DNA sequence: TGCAGTGCTGCATTGGGCCCGACGCAGTATTTT.

The CDR3 sequence: CSVATDSSNYGYTF. CDR3 DNA: TGCAGCGTCGCTACGGACAGTTCTAACTATGGCTACACCTTC. V gene TRBV29-1 combines with J gene TRBJ1-2, with a weak D call TRBD1 (6 bases). CDR1 and CDR2 from the germline V gene are SQVTM and ANQGSEA. The ends were cut back, 6 bases at V and 0 bases at J, with 14 bases in the middle. This CDR3 contains 14 residues.

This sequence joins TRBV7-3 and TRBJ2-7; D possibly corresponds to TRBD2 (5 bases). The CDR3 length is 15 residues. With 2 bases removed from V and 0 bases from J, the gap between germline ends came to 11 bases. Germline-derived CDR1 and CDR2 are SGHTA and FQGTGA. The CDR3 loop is CASSLLAESSYEQYF. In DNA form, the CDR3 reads TGTGCCAGCAGCTTACTAGCTGAAAGCTCCTACGAGCAGTACTTC.

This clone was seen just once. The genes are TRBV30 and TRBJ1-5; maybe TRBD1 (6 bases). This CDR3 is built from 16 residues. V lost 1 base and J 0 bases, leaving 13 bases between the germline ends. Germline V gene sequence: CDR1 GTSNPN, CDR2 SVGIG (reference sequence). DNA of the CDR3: TGTGCCTGGAGTGCGACGAGGGGGGTTAGCAATCAGCCCCAGCATTTT. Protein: CAWSATRGVSNQPQHF.

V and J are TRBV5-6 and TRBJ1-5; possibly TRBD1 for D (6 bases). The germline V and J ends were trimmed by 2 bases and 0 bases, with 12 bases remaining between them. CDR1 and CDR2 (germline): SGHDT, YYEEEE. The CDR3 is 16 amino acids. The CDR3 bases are TGTGCCAGCAGCTTTGGGGGCAGTTATAGCAATCAGCCCCAGCATTTT. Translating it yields CASSFGGSYSNQPQHF.

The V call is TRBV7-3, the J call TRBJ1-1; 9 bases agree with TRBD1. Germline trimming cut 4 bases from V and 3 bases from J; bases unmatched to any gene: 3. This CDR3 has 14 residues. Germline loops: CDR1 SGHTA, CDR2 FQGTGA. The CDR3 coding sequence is TGTGCCAGCAGCTCACAGGGGGCTGACACTGAAGCTTTCTTT. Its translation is CASSSQGADTEAFF.

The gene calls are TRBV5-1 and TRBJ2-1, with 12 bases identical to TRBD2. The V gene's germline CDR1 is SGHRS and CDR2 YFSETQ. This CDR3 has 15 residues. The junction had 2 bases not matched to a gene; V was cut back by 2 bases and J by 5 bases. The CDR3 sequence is CASSLGLAGNNEQFF. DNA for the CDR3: TGCGCCAGCAGCTTAGGACTAGCGGGGAACAATGAGCAGTTCTTC.

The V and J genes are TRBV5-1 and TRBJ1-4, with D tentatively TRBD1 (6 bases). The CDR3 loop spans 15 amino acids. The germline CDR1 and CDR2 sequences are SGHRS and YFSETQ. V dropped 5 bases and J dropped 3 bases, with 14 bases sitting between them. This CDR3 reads CASSRTGNPNEKLFF. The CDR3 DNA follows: TGCGCCAGCAGTCGAACAGGGAATCCTAATGAAAAACTGTTTTTT. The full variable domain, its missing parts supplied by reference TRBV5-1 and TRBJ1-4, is KAGVTQTPRYLIKTRGQQVTLSCSPISGHRSVSWYQQTPGQGLQFLFEYFSETQRNKGNFPGRFSGRQFSNSRSEMNVSTLELGDSALYLCASSRTGNPNEKLFFGSGTQLSVL.

CDR3 in amino acids: CASSEYPGFHNEQFF. The CDR3, as DNA: TGTGCCAGCAGTGAATATCCAGGGTTTCACAATGAGCAGTTCTTC. The rearrangement links TRBV25-1 to TRBJ2-1; D perhaps matches TRBD1 (5 bases). The V gene's germline CDR1 is MGHDK and CDR2 SYGVNS. V lost 0 bases to trimming and J lost 5 bases, with 11 bases between them. The CDR3 length is 15 residues.

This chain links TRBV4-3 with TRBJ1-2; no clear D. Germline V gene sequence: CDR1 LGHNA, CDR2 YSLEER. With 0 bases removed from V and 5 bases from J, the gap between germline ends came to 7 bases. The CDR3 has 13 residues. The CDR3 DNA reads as TGCGCCAGCAGCCAAGATAGGCGGTATGGCTACACCTTC. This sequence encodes CASSQDRRYGYTF.

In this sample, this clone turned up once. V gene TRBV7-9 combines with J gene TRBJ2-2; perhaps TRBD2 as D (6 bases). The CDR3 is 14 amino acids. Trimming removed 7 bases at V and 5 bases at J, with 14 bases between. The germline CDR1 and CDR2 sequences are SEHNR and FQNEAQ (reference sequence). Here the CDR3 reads CASTTLGRTGELFF. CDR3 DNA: TGTGCCAGCACCACTTTAGGGAGGACCGGGGAGCTGTTTTTT.

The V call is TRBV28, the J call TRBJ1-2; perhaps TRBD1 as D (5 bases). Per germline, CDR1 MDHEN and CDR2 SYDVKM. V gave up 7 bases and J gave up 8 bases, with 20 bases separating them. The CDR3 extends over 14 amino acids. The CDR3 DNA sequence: TGTGCCAGCACTCAGGCCGGAAGGGGAGACGGCTACACCTTC. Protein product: CASTQAGRGDGYTF.

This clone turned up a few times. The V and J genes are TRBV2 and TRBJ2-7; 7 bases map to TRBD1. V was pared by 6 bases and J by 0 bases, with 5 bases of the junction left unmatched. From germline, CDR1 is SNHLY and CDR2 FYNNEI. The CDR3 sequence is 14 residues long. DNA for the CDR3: TGTGCCAGCAGACAGGGGCTGAGCTCCTACGAGCAGTACTTC. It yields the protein CASRQGLSSYEQYF.

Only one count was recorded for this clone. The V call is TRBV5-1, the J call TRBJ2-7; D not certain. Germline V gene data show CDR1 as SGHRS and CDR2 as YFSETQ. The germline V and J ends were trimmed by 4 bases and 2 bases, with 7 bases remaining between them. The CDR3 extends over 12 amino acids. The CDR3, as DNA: TGCGCCAGCAGCCTCACTACCTACGAGCAGTACTTC. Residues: CASSLTTYEQYF.

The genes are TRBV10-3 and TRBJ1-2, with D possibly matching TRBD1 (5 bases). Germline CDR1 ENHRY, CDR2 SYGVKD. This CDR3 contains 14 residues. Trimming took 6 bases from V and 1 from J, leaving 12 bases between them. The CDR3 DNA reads TGTGCCATCAGGCCAGGGTCGGGTAACTATGGCTACACCTTC. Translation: CAIRPGSGNYGYTF.